These T cell receptor beta chains were read from a single sample in a study of blood T cell repertoires in COVID-19. Clones were sequenced by immunoSEQ multiplex PCR, and TCRdb holds only the in-frame ones, with some missing. The sample records some 190,000 clones, around 84% being singletons. Sequenced: peripheral blood. The receptors originated from a human donor in a cohort sampled during active COVID-19. Each CDR3 is given with its conserved first and last residue. D genes are given only for firm matches. Not all rows give a size; the values are once, few, many and, for expanded clones, a class.

TRBD2	TRBV28	TRBJ2-1	-	TGTGCCAGCAGCCGCCGGGCTAGCGGGAGAAATGGTGAGCAGTTCTTC	CASSRRASGRNGEQFF
-	TRBV9	TRBJ2-5	-	TGTGCCAGCAGCGTAGGGACAGGTGGGGGGCGAGAGACCCAGTACTTC	CASSVGTGGGRETQYF
TRBD1	TRBV7-8	TRBJ1-5	-	TGTGCCAGCAGCCGCCGGGACAGGGGGATTCAGCCCCAGCATTTT	CASSRRDRGIQPQHF
TRBD1	TRBV28	TRBJ2-7	-	TGTGCCAGCAGTTTAACCGGGACAGTCTACGAGCAGTACTTC	CASSLTGTVYEQYF
TRBD2	TRBV5-1	TRBJ2-3	-	TGCGCCAGCAGCTTGGAGCCTAGCGGGGATACAGATACGCAGTATTTT	CASSLEPSGDTDTQYF
-	TRBV3-1/TRBV3-2	TRBJ2-3	-	TGTGCCAGCAGCCAAGATTTACTAGCTCGTCCAGATACGCAGTATTTT	CASSQDLLARPDTQYF
-	TRBV5-1	TRBJ1-1	-	TGCGCCAGCAGCTTGGCGCAAACGGGGGACACTGAAGCTTTCTTT	CASSLAQTGDTEAFF
TRBD2	TRBV5-1	TRBJ2-7	-	TGCGCCAGCAGCTCGAATATGGGAGGGCCCTCCTACGAGCAGTACTTC	CASSSNMGGPSYEQYF
-	TRBV7-8	TRBJ2-2	-	TGTGCCAGCAGTAAGACAAGCACGAACACCGGGGAGCTGTTTTTT	CASSKTSTNTGELFF
-	TRBV7-9	TRBJ2-1	once	TGTGCCAGCAGCTTAAATCAGGGAGGAAATGAGCAGTTCTTC	CASSLNQGGNEQFF
TRBD1	TRBV19	TRBJ2-2	-	TGTGCCAGTAGTAACGGACAGGGGTTGAACACCGGGGAGCTGTTTTTT	CASSNGQGLNTGELFF
TRBD2	TRBV19	TRBJ2-2	-	TGTGCCAGTAGTATAACGAGAAGCGGGAGGACCGGGGAGCTGTTTTTT	CASSITRSGRTGELFF
-	TRBV6-5	TRBJ2-5	-	TGTGCCAGCACCGAGTCAGGGTATGGCGAGACCCAGTACTTC	CASTESGYGETQYF
-	TRBV19	TRBJ1-2	-	TGTGCCAGTAGTATAGATCCCTCTAACTATGGCTACACCTTC	CASSIDPSNYGYTF
-	TRBV9	TRBJ1-1	once	TGTGCCAGCAGCGCCCCAGGGTTCACGAACACTGAAGCTTTCTTT	CASSAPGFTNTEAFF
TRBD2	TRBV6-1	TRBJ2-5	-	TGTGCCAGCAGTGAACGCCGACTAGCGGGGCCTCAAGAGACCCAGTACTTC	CASSERRLAGPQETQYF
-	TRBV19	TRBJ1-2	-	TGTGCCAGTAGACGGGGGTGGAATGGCTACACCTTC	CASRRGWNGYTF
TRBD1	TRBV28	TRBJ1-2	-	TGTGCCAGCAGCCCAACCGGACAGGGTGGCTACACCTTC	CASSPTGQGGYTF
TRBD2	TRBV6-5	TRBJ2-1	-	TGTGCCAGCAGATTGACTAGCGGGAGCCATGAGCAGTTCTTC	CASRLTSGSHEQFF
TRBD1	TRBV11-3	TRBJ1-6	-	TGTGCCAGCAGCGAGGGACAGGAAGGGTCACCCCTCCACTTT	CASSEGQEGSPLHF
TRBD2	TRBV28	TRBJ2-7	many	TGTGCCAGCAGTTTGTCCCTAGCGGGAGCGGGGCAGTACTTC	CASSLSLAGAGQYF
-	TRBV7-9	TRBJ1-3	-	TGTGCCAGCAGTCGTACAGGGTTAAGGGGGGGAAACACCATATATTTT	CASSRTGLRGGNTIYF
-	TRBV9	TRBJ2-6	-	TGTGCCAGCAGCGTATATTCCGGGGCCAACGTCCTGACTTTC	CASSVYSGANVLTF
-	TRBV19	TRBJ1-5	-	TGTGCCAGTAGTCCTTTCAGCAATCAGCCCCAGCATTTT	CASSPFSNQPQHF
-	TRBV2	TRBJ1-4	-	TGTGCCAGCACCGGTAATGAAAAACTGTTTTTT	CASTGNEKLFF
TRBD2	TRBV14	TRBJ2-5	-	TGTGCCAGCAGCCAAGCGGAGAAGCGGGGGGGAGGAGAGACCCAGTACTTC	CASSQAEKRGGGETQYF
-	TRBV5-4	TRBJ1-2	-	TGTGCCAGCAGGACACAGGTCCACTATGGCTACACCTTC	CASRTQVHYGYTF
-	TRBV6-1	TRBJ1-5	few	TGTGCCAGCAGTGAAGTGGGGGGGGCTTATCAGCCCCAGCATTTT	CASSEVGGAYQPQHF
TRBD1	TRBV7-9	TRBJ2-2	-	TGTGCCAGCAGCTTAAGCCAGGGGGCCCCCGGGGAGCTGTTTTTT	CASSLSQGAPGELFF
-	TRBV6-5	TRBJ1-4	-	TGTGCCAGCAGCGCCGTGCCCGGTCGTCTGGAAAAACTGTTTTTT	CASSAVPGRLEKLFF
TRBD1	TRBV11-1	TRBJ1-2	-	TGTGCCAGCAGCTCCAGGACAGGGCAGCCGAACTATGGCTACACCTTC	CASSSRTGQPNYGYTF
TRBD2	TRBV19	TRBJ2-5	-	TGTGCCAGTAGTATCGGACTAGCGGGGGACCTCCGGGTCGCGGAGACCCAGTACTTC	CASSIGLAGDLRVAETQYF
TRBD2	TRBV30	TRBJ2-5	-	TGTGCCTGGAGTGTACTACCTAGCGGGGGGACCCAGTACTTC	CAWSVLPSGGTQYF
-	TRBV27	TRBJ1-1	once	TGTGCCAGCAGTTCCAGACACCAAGGGGCTGAAGCTTTCTTT	CASSSRHQGAEAFF
-	TRBV6-1	TRBJ2-2	-	TGTGCCAGCAGTGAAGCGGGGGGGGCTACCGGGGAGCTGTTTTTT	CASSEAGGATGELFF
-	TRBV5-5	TRBJ1-5	-	TGTGCCAGCAGCTTAGACGGGAATCAGCCCCAGCATTTT	CASSLDGNQPQHF
-	TRBV16	TRBJ1-6	-	TGTGCCAGCAGCCGAGACGGGGGCTCCTATAATTCACCCCTCCACTTT	CASSRDGGSYNSPLHF
-	TRBV6-1	TRBJ1-5	-	TGTGCCAGCAGTGAACTCGGCGGGTCTCCTCTTCAGCCCCAGCATTTT	CASSELGGSPLQPQHF
TRBD2	TRBV3-1/TRBV3-2	TRBJ2-3	-	TGTGCCAGCAGTTCCGTGGGAGGGTCTCCTAGCACAGATACGCAGTATTTT	CASSSVGGSPSTDTQYF
-	TRBV10-3	TRBJ2-1	-	TGTGCCATCAGTGAGTCGATCGAGGGTGGTGAGCAGTTCTTC	CAISESIEGGEQFF
TRBD1	TRBV3-1/TRBV3-2	TRBJ1-4	-	TGTGCCAGCAGCCGCTCGGCCGGGACAGGGGATGAAAAACTGTTTTTT	CASSRSAGTGDEKLFF
-	TRBV19	TRBJ2-5	-	TGTGCCAGTAGTATAATCCTCACAGCTACCCAAGAGACCCAGTACTTC	CASSIILTATQETQYF
-	TRBV5-8	TRBJ2-2	-	TGTGCCAGCAGCCACCGGGGGGGGGAGCTGTTTTTT	CASSHRGGELFF
-	TRBV2	TRBJ2-1	-	TGTGCCAGCGGGGGCCAGGTTTCCAATGAGCAGTTCTTC	CASGGQVSNEQFF
-	TRBV2	TRBJ2-1	few	TGTGCCAGTAGTTGGACTGTTTCCTACAATGAGCAGTTCTTC	CASSWTVSYNEQFF
-	TRBV5-1	TRBJ2-3	-	TGCGCCAGCAGCTTGTACGGGGAGCATTACACAGATACGCAGTATTTT	CASSLYGEHYTDTQYF
-	TRBV24-1	TRBJ1-2	once	TGTGCCACCAGAGGGATCATAGGGGCCAACTATGGCTACACCTTC	CATRGIIGANYGYTF
TRBD1	TRBV30	TRBJ2-1	-	TGTGCCTGGACGCGACAGGGGTACAATGAGCAGTTCTTC	CAWTRQGYNEQFF
-	TRBV25-1	TRBJ1-5	-	TGTGCCAGCAGGAAAGGGGGAGATGGTCAGCCCCAGCATTTT	CASRKGGDGQPQHF
-	TRBV14	TRBJ1-2	-	TGTGCCAGCAGCCAACGAGCTAGCACAAATGGCTACACCTTC	CASSQRASTNGYTF
-	TRBV5-1	TRBJ2-3	-	TGCGCCAGCAGCTTGGACAGGGCAAGGGATACGCAGTATTTT	CASSLDRARDTQYF
TRBD1	TRBV4-1	TRBJ2-2	-	TGCGCCAGCAGCCACTCACTCGACAGGGCCGGGGAGCTGTTTTTT	CASSHSLDRAGELFF
-	TRBV29-1	TRBJ2-3	-	TGCAGCGCCTGGACACCTTGGGATACGCAGTATTTT	CSAWTPWDTQYF
TRBD1	TRBV18	TRBJ2-6	-	TGTGCCAGCTCCTCATCCCGGACAGGTGGCTCTGGGGCCAACGTCCTGACTTTC	CASSSSRTGGSGANVLTF
TRBD1	TRBV2	TRBJ2-3	few	TGTGCCAGCAGGACGGGACAGGATAGCACAGATACGCAGTATTTT	CASRTGQDSTDTQYF
-	TRBV12-3/TRBV12-4	TRBJ1-2	-	TGTGCCAGCAGTCCAAATGGCTACACCTTC	CASSPNGYTF
TRBD2	TRBV5-4	TRBJ2-2	-	TGTGCCAGCAGCCATCTAAGATCCAGCGGGAGGTCCGGGGAGCTGTTTTTT	CASSHLRSSGRSGELFF